Detailed here is one TCR beta chain. The data stem from a study of cytomegalovirus exposure and HLA in healthy donors. PCR was performed using 60 Vbeta and 13 Jbeta primers. Repertoires were generated with immunoSEQ multiplex PCR, while TCRdb's copy carries only in-frame clones and drops some. Of about 100,000 clones listed, roughly 78% were seen once; the top ten hold 0.7% to 0.85%. Trimming pared 3 bases from V and 4 bases from J, leaving 12 bases between. CDR3 length: 15 amino acids. Germline values: CDR1 SGHAT, CDR2 FQNNGV. The chain employs TRBV11-2 and TRBJ2-2; tentative D call: TRBD1 (6 bases). The sample taken for sequencing was PBMCs. The origin of this receptor is a woman aged 60-70 years in good health and CMV-seronegative. The CDR3 sequence is CASSFLTGSTGELFF. The CDR3 DNA sequence: TGTGCCAGCAGCTTTCTCACAGGGTCCACCGGGGAGCTGTTTTTT.